This passage covers 17 T cell receptor beta chains from one sample sequenced in a study of Tregs in tolerant kidney transplant recipients. Produced via immunoSEQ multiplex PCR; TCRdb's table is partial and in-frame only. The table records more than 90,000 clones, 92% of them present only once. The specimen sequenced was CD4+ T cells from blood. These receptors were collected from a human donor in good health.

J is TRBJ2-1 and V is TRBV11-2; the D gene could be TRBD1 or TRBD2 (5 bases each). V was trimmed by 2 bases and J by 9 bases, leaving 17 bases between them. Germline CDR1 SGHAT, CDR2 FQNNGV. The CDR3 is made up of 15 amino acids. In DNA, the CDR3 is TGTGCCAGCAGCTTAATGTACAGGACCGGGGCTGAGCAGTTCTTC. It encodes CASSLMYRTGAEQFF.

The genes are TRBV19 and TRBJ2-6; possibly TRBD1 for D (6 bases). Germline lookup yields CDR1 LNHDA and CDR2 SQIVND (reference sequence). V lost 8 bases and J 4 bases, leaving 6 bases between the germline ends. The CDR3 covers 12 residues. The CDR3 nucleotides read TGTGCCAGTGGGACAGGGGCCAACGTCCTGACTTTC. Translation gives CASGTGANVLTF.

V is TRBV5-1 and J is TRBJ2-2; weak D call: TRBD1 (6 bases). The V and J ends lost 4 bases and 6 bases respectively, with 13 bases between them. Looked up from germline, CDR1 is SGHRS and CDR2 is YFSETQ. The CDR3 totals 14 residues. The CDR3 protein is CASSPTTGSGELFF. Here the CDR3 DNA reads TGCGCCAGCAGCCCTACCACAGGGTCCGGGGAGCTGTTTTTT.

The rearrangement uses TRBV7-8 and TRBJ2-1; D call uncertain. From germline, CDR1 is SGHVS and CDR2 FQNEAQ. CDR3 length: 16 residues. V lost 1 base to trimming and J lost 1 base, with 11 bases between them. Here the CDR3 DNA reads TGTGCCAGCAGCTTAGGCGGCGCTGGATCCTACAATGAGCAGTTCTTC. It is translated as CASSLGGAGSYNEQFF.

This clone has only one observation. Distinct nucleotide sequences in the sample also encode this CDR3. V usage is TRBV2 and J usage is TRBJ2-5; D is ambiguous. Trimming left V 2 bases short and J 4 bases short, with 2 bases between. The CDR3 has 11 residues. The germline V gene has CDR1 SNHLY and CDR2 FYNNEI. The CDR3 reads CASSERETQYF. CDR3 nucleotides: TGTGCCAGCAGTGAACGAGAGACCCAGTACTTC.

This chain links TRBV2 with TRBJ2-5; TRBD2 might be the D (6 bases). The CDR3 contains 13 residues. Trimming left V 6 bases short and J 2 bases short, with 10 bases between. Per germline, CDR1 SNHLY and CDR2 FYNNEI. The DNA for the CDR3 is TGTGCCAGCAGGCGGGACGTACAAGAGACCCAGTACTTC. Amino acid sequence: CASRRDVQETQYF.

The J gene is TRBJ2-7, the V gene TRBV7-6, with D tentatively TRBD2 (6 bases). The CDR3 consists of 12 residues. Germline V CDR1 and CDR2: SGHVS, FNYEAQ. V dropped 9 bases and J dropped 3 bases, with 12 bases sitting between them. As DNA, the CDR3 is TGTGCCAGAAGCGGGTTGATCTACGAGCAGTACTTC. Translated, it gives CARSGLIYEQYF.

The chain carries TRBV2 and TRBJ2-1; maybe TRBD1 (5 bases). V was shortened by 4 bases and J by 6 bases, with 16 bases between the two germline ends. This CDR3 is 15 amino acids long. Germline CDR1 SNHLY, CDR2 FYNNEI. In DNA form, the CDR3 reads TGTGCCAGCAGTGGCAGGGTTGTAAGGCTCAATGAGCAGTTCTTC. It yields the protein CASSGRVVRLNEQFF.

In this sample, this clone turned up once. The V and J genes are TRBV27 and TRBJ2-7, with no clear D. Germline CDR1 MNHEY, CDR2 SMNVEV (reference sequence). This CDR3 region has 14 residues. Trimming removed 2 bases at V and 2 bases at J, with 10 bases between. The DNA of the CDR3 is TGTGCCAGCAGTTTACGGACGGCAACCTACGAGCAGTACTTC. This translates into CASSLRTATYEQYF.

The rearrangement joins TRBV7-8 to TRBJ1-6, with TRBD1 identical over 10 bases. V trimming: 5 bases; J trimming: 7 bases; junction bases outside the gene matches: 11. The CDR3 has 17 residues. Per germline, CDR1 SGHVS and CDR2 FQNEAQ. Written as DNA, the CDR3 is TGTGCCAGCAGCCCAAGGGACAGGGGACATGGAAATTCACCCCTCCACTTT. Amino acid sequence: CASSPRDRGHGNSPLHF.

Only one count was recorded for this clone. The chain recombines TRBV5-1 with TRBJ2-6, with D uncertain. This CDR3 is 15 amino acids long. Trimming shortened V by 0 bases and J by 0 bases, and 4 bases separated the two germline ends. Germline V CDR1 and CDR2: SGHRS, YFSETQ. CDR3 residues: CASSLELSGANVLTF. For the CDR3, the DNA is TGCGCCAGCAGCTTGGAGCTCTCTGGGGCCAACGTCCTGACTTTC.

In DNA form, the CDR3 reads TGTGCCAGCAGCTATTTTCAGGGGTCCCGCCACAATGAGCAGTTCTTC. Translation: CASSYFQGSRHNEQFF. The chain links TRBV5-6 to TRBJ2-1; the D gene is possibly TRBD1 (6 bases). Germline-derived CDR1 and CDR2 are SGHDT and YYEEEE. The CDR3 consists of 16 residues. The V gene lost 3 bases and the J gene lost 5 bases, with 18 bases spanning the gap. Full variable domain (rest looked up from reference TRBV5-6 and TRBJ2-1): DAGVTQSPTHLIKTRGQQVTLRCSPKSGHDTVSWYQQALGQGPQFIFQYYEEEERQRGNFPDRFSGHQFPNYSSELNVNALLLGDSALYLCASSYFQGSRHNEQFFGPGTRLTVL.

The CDR3 nucleotides are TGTGCCAGCTCACCAGGGGGGAGGGGAATTTACAATGAGCAGTTCTTC. Its translation: CASSPGGRGIYNEQFF. This chain uses TRBV18 with TRBJ2-1; 7 nucleotides line up with TRBD2. Germline lookup yields CDR1 KGHSH and CDR2 LQKENI. The V and J ends lost 2 bases and 4 bases, in that order; junction bases with no gene match: 8. There are 16 residues in the CDR3.

The chain uses TRBV30 and TRBJ1-4, with 7 bases matching TRBD1. Trimming at V came to 0 bases and at J to 3 bases, leaving 13 bases not matched to a gene. The CDR3 contains 18 residues. Germline V lookup: CDR1 GTSNPN, CDR2 SVGIG (reference sequence). The CDR3, as DNA: TGTGCCTGGAGTGTTGGGTCAGGGGGTAGGAGAGCTAATGAAAAACTGTTTTTT. It codes for CAWSVGSGGRRANEKLFF.

This chain connects TRBV10-2 to TRBJ1-3, with D unresolved. The V end lost 2 bases, the J end lost 2 bases, and 10 bases lay between the germline ends. Per germline, CDR1 WSHSY and CDR2 SAAADI. CDR3 length equals 15 residues. The CDR3: CASSERPVPGNTIYF. The CDR3 DNA reads TGCGCCAGCAGTGAGAGGCCAGTCCCTGGAAACACCATATATTTT.

This rearrangement joins TRBV14 to TRBJ2-1, with 13 bases fitting TRBD2. Germline values: CDR1 SGHDN, CDR2 FVKESK. There are 17 residues in the CDR3. J gave up 3 bases and V 0 bases, and 2 bases lay outside the gene matches. The CDR3 DNA is TGTGCCAGCAGCCAAGAGGGACTAGCGGGGATCTACAATGAGCAGTTCTTC. This codes for CASSQEGLAGIYNEQFF. Together with reference TRBV14 and TRBJ2-1, the CDR3 gives the full variable domain: EAGVTQFPSHSVIEKGQTVTLRCDPISGHDNLYWYRRVMGKEIKFLLHFVKESKQDESGMPNNRFLAERTGGTYSTLKVQPAELEDSGVYFCASSQEGLAGIYNEQFFGPGTRLTVL.

The V and J genes are TRBV10-3 and TRBJ2-3; TRBD2 agrees at 8 bases. With V trimmed by 4 bases and J by 0 bases, 3 bases remained unmatched. The germline CDR1 and CDR2 sequences are ENHRY and SYGVKD. The CDR3 length is 15 residues. CDR3 region: CAISVKRGSTDTQYF. The CDR3 DNA reads TGTGCCATCAGTGTTAAGCGGGGGAGCACAGATACGCAGTATTTT.